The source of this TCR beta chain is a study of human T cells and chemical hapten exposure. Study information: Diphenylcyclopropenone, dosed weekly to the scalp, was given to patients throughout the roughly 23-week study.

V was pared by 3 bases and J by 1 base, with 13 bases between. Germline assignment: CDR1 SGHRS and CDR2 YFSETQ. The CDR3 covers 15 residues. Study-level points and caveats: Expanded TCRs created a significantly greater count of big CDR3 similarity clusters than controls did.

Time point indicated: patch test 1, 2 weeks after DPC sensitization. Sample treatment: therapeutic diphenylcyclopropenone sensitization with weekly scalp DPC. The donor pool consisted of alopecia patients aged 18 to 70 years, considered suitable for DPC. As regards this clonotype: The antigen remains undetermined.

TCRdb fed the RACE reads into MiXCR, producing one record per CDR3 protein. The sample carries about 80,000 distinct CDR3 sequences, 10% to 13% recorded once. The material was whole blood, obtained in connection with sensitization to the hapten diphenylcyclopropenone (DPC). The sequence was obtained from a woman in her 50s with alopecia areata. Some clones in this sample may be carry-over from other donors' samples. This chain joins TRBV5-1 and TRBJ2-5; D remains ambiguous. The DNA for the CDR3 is TGCGCCAGCAGCTCCGGACCAGGTTTCCAAGAGACCCAGTACTTC. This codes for CASSSGPGFQETQYF.